This TCR beta chain was found in a study of blood T cells in healthy people across ages (dated by TCRdb to between 2014 and 2017). About the investigation overall: Template switching captured roughly one uniquely barcoded TCR beta cDNA molecule per two T cells in model experiments. To track age-related changes in TCR beta repertoire diversity, the study relied on deep sequencing normalized with unique cDNA molecular identifiers. The donors were split into four age groups: young (average 16 years), middle-aged (39), aged (62) and long-lived (roughly 80). Using the same blood draw, the study looked at two additional independent replicas of 1 million unique cDNA reads for two donors, one aged 18 to 30 and the other aged 80 or older.

Summary of the overall study and its limitations: Compared with the aged group, the long-lived group had more naive CD4+ T cells, fewer expanded clones and increased TCR diversity, a pattern suggesting age selection. The percentage of naive T cells measured by flow cytometry correlated strongly with observed TCR beta diversity. Estimates of total diversity based on one million sequenced T cells were regarded as lower bounds and as underestimates. The CMV infection status of donors was not known, potentially confounding age-related changes in expanded clonotypes. As age increased, observed TCR beta diversity per million T cells dropped in a roughly linear way, and a significant reduction was already evident by age about 40. Because profiling used bulk unsorted PBMCs, naive and antigen-experienced compartments could not be compared conclusively.

In the case of this clonotype: This clone's antigen is unknown. Base qualities are not recorded, but no much larger clone differs from it by a single base.

CDR3 length: 16 amino acids, cysteine to phenylalanine. Only the CDR3 region is kept as DNA, spanning 48 bases read in frame from base 1. V is pruned by 3 bases and J by 4 bases, leaving 8 bases of the junction without a gene match. The germline V gene sets CDR1 to MDHEN and CDR2 to SYDVKM. The donors were 40 or so Caucasian individuals from Russia, aged roughly 6 to 100 years, who were systemically healthy. Approximately 9 milliliters of peripheral blood were collected from each donor into EDTA-treated Vacutainer tubes. PBMCs were isolated by Ficoll-Paque density-gradient centrifugation, with at least 6 million obtained per sample. Total RNA, at least 6 micrograms per sample, was extracted from PBMCs with Trizol reagent. For every donor, flow cytometry on a PBMC aliquot measured the percentage of naive CD45RAhigh/CD27high T cells. The library was produced with 5' RACE. Sequenced using an Illumina HiSeq 2500. The second PCR ran for roughly 7 to 12 cycles and used a J-beta primer mix along with a sample-barcoded 5' primer. Each TCR beta cDNA molecule received a unique molecular identifier from a template-switch 5' adaptor carrying 12 random nucleotides. Each sample yielded at least 3 million CDR3-containing paired-end reads. First-strand cDNA synthesis was performed from all RNA using the Mint cDNA synthesis kit, with priming by a TRBC-specific oligonucleotide. Following uracil-DNA glycosylase treatment, a first 18-cycle PCR with universal primers M1SS and BC2_uni_R was performed on all cDNA. The original pipeline was this. Normalization of each sample was performed by random selection of 1 million high-quality reads, each carrying a distinct molecular identifier. Reads with shared molecular identifiers were discarded instead of being binned into consensus sequences. CDR3 identification, clonotype clustering and error correction used MiTCR with a Q25 quality threshold and the strictest error-elimination algorithm. A nonparametric unseen species model with Euler transformation was used to estimate lower-bound total TCR beta diversity. In-frame beta chains were kept once TCRdb had trimmed the public reads at Q25 with fastp and called clones with MiXCR. All rows with the same CDR3 protein become a single entry with the most common DNA and genes. TCRdb, not the original authors, processed these V and J calls. Present in this sample are approximately 490,000 distinct CDR3 sequences, approximately 25% of which were seen just once. The top ten clones comprise around 10% of the sample.

These data were likewise used in another study, on T cells of mothers and their children. The second study's authors report: The donors were nine systemically healthy Caucasian individuals, made up of three mothers and their six children. cDNA synthesis used all of the extracted RNA, with about 1.5 ug of RNA in each 15 ul reaction. In the second PCR, sample barcodes and 2-4 random nucleotides were introduced via the M1S primer. Each mother yielded over 9.5 million TCR beta CDR3 reads and each child 3 million or so reads. In both related and unrelated pairs, thymic selection shapes the output of TCR recombination in a similar way, with inherited differences having only a minor effect. Normalized repertoire overlap in related mother-child pairs was always slightly higher than in unrelated mother-child pairs, but the difference was never significant. No persistent microchimeric T cell clones were found, with a detection sensitivity of 85 to 100 clones per million clonotypes. Deep NGS was used in the study to compare the TCR beta repertoires of mothers and children and to look for features that separate related mother-child pairs from unrelated individuals. On average, the children were around 11 +/- 4 years old, while the mothers were 40 +/- 4 years old. After adapter ligation with NEBNext reagents, the libraries were sequenced on Illumina HiSeq 2000 with 100+100 nt paired-end reads. To prevent cross-contamination, the mother and child libraries were prepared a month apart and were sequenced in separate runs. For each donor, somewhere between roughly 450,000 and 2,100,000 distinct TCR beta clonotypes were identified. Naive TCR beta clonotypes were estimated from low-frequency clonotypes matched to each donor's FACS-determined naive share, without sorting.

This clonotype originated in a boy younger than 18 in good health. The sample taken for sequencing was blood. The rearranged segments are TRBV28 and TRBJ2-2; a stretch of 7 junction bases matches TRBD1. The DNA sequence is TGTGCCAGCAGTTTCGCGAAAGGGGGCGGCACCGGGGAGCTGTTTTTT. This sequence encodes CASSFAKGGGTGELFF. With all but the CDR3 taken from the reference TRBV28 and TRBJ2-2 genes, the full variable domain is: DVKVTQSSRYLVKRTGEKVFLECVQDMDHENMFWYRQDPGLGLRLIYFSYDVKMKEKGDIPEGYSVSREKKERFSLILESASTNQTSMYLCASSFAKGGGTGELFFGEGSRLTVL.